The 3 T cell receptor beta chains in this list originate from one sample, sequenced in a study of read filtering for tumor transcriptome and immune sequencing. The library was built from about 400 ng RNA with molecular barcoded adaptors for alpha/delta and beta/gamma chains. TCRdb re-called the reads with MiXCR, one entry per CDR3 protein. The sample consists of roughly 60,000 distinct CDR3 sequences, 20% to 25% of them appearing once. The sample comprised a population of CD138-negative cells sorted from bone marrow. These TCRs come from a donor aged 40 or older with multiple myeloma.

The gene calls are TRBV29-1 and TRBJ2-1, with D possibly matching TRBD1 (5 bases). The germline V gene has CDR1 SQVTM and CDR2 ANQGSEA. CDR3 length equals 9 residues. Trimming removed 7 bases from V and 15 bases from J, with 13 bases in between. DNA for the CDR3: TGCAGCGCCACAGGACACTGGTTCTTC. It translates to CSATGHWFF.

CDR3 loop: CASSYKGLLDTQYF. Written as DNA, the CDR3 is TGTGCCAGCAGTTATAAGGGGTTATTAGATACGCAGTATTTT. The rearrangement links TRBV28 to TRBJ2-3, with TRBD1 as a possible D gene (5 bases). The CDR3 is made up of 14 amino acids. V lost 4 bases and J 5 bases, leaving 13 bases between the germline ends. Germline-derived CDR1 and CDR2 are MDHEN and SYDVKM.

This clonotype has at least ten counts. The CDR3 DNA follows: TGCAGCATACGACCCACAGGGGGCTCCTACGAGCAGTACTTC. It translates to CSIRPTGGSYEQYF. The chain joins TRBV29-1 to TRBJ2-7, with TRBD1 matching 8 bases. This CDR3 comprises 14 residues. CDR1 is SQVTM, CDR2 ANQGSEA, per germline. Trimming cost V 8 bases and J 0 bases; bases outside gene matches: 9.